The 6 T cell receptor beta chains given below trace back to one sample, sequenced in a study of T-cell memory formation after mild COVID-19 (dated by TCRdb to about 2021). Libraries were constructed by 5' RACE. Sequenced using an Illumina NovaSeq 6000. The public reads were reanalyzed by TCRdb: fastp trimming at Q25, MiXCR alignment, in-frame beta chains only. When rows share a CDR3 protein, they turn into one entry using the most common DNA and genes. Within this sample are tens of thousands of distinct CDR3 sequences, with over 15% of them counted one time only. Of the sample, roughly 33% falls within the top ten clones. The sequencing sample was made of PBMCs or a T cell subset sorted from them (not recorded which). The receptors were sampled from an adult woman who had mild COVID-19 (a few samples of this study predate the infection). The sample titles of this study are shuffled in the database, so cell type and time point are left out; the donor was told from shared clones.

The V and J genes are TRBV12-3 or TRBV12-4 and TRBJ2-5, with 8 positions matching TRBD2. V shed 3 bases and J 7 bases; nucleotides not matched to a gene: 10. This CDR3 is built from 15 residues. CDR3 residues: CASSLVGGATGTQYF. CDR3 DNA sequence: TGTGCCAGCAGTTTGGTCGGGGGGGCTACTGGGACCCAGTACTTC.

The gene calls are TRBV20-1 and TRBJ2-1; TRBD2 aligns across 8 bases. This CDR3 has 15 amino acids. V was pared by 3 bases and J by 4 bases, with 8 bases of the junction left unmatched. The germline V gene encodes CDR1 DFQATT and CDR2 SNEGSKA (reference sequence). The DNA of the CDR3 is TGCAGTGCTAGTGGTTTATCTAGCGGGTACAATGAGCAGTTCTTC. This translates into CSASGLSSGYNEQFF.

This clonotype was counted between two and nine times. The chain uses TRBV18 and TRBJ2-7, with 7 bases aligning to TRBD1. Germline V lookup: CDR1 KGHSH, CDR2 LQKENI. The junction had 5 bases not matched to a gene; V was cut back by 3 bases and J by 3 bases. The CDR3 spans 14 residues. CDR3 DNA: TGTGCCAGCTCACCTTTTGGGGACAGCTACGAGCAGTACTTC. It translates to CASSPFGDSYEQYF. The full variable domain, in which reference TRBV18 and TRBJ2-7 provide the parts outside the CDR3, is NAGVMQNPRHLVRRRGQEARLRCSPMKGHSHVYWYRQLPEEGLKFMVYLQKENIIDESGMPKERFSAEFPKEGPSILRIQQVVRGDSAAYFCASSPFGDSYEQYFGPGTRLTVT.

This clonotype has a handful of counts. The chain employs TRBV4-1 and TRBJ2-1; 9 bases align to TRBD2. CDR1 is MGHRA, CDR2 YSYEKL, per germline. The CDR3 totals 16 residues. V was pared by 1 base and J by 5 bases, with 6 bases of the junction left unmatched. DNA for the CDR3: TGCGCCAGCAGCCAAGTAGTAGCGGGGGCACACAATGAGCAGTTCTTC. This encodes CASSQVVAGAHNEQFF.

This clonotype has a handful of counts. The chain uses TRBV12-3 or TRBV12-4 and TRBJ2-7, with D perhaps assigned TRBD1 or TRBD2 (5 bases each). CDR3 length: 14 residues. Trimming took off 7 bases at V and 3 bases at J, with 16 bases between the two ends. The CDR3: CASTSPGTDYEQYF. The CDR3 DNA follows: TGTGCCAGCACCTCCCCGGGGACCGACTACGAGCAGTACTTC.

This CDR3 is CASTLRDRVLGSTNEKLFF. The CDR3 region has the DNA TGTGCCAGCACCCTGCGGGACAGGGTGCTGGGGTCAACTAATGAAAAACTGTTTTTT. The chain links TRBV12-3 or TRBV12-4 to TRBJ1-4, with 9 bases that match TRBD1. The V segment lost 7 bases and the J segment 0 bases; nucleotides outside the gene matches: 15. The CDR3 contains 19 residues.